The 2 T cell receptor beta chains below were found in one sample sequenced in a study of T cell responses to AZD1222 COVID-19 vaccine. Profiling relied on immunoSEQ multiplex PCR, and the TCRdb table lists in-frame clones only, not all of them. The sample includes some 86,000 clones, 88% seen only once; the top ten take 6.9%. This sample comprised peripheral blood, obtained 28 days after the second AZD1222 dose. These receptors came from an adult who received the AZD1222 COVID-19 vaccine.

The V call is TRBV14, the J call TRBJ2-7, with 8 positions matching TRBD1. This CDR3 is built from 13 residues. CDR1 SGHDN and CDR2 FVKESK come from the germline V gene. J was trimmed by 2 bases and V by 4 bases; bases with no gene match: 1. The DNA for the CDR3 is TGTGCCAGCAGCCGGGACAGGACCTACGAGCAGTACTTC. This codes for CASSRDRTYEQYF. Using reference TRBV14 and TRBJ2-7 for the parts outside the CDR3, the full variable domain is EAGVTQFPSHSVIEKGQTVTLRCDPISGHDNLYWYRRVMGKEIKFLLHFVKESKQDESGMPNNRFLAERTGGTYSTLKVQPAELEDSGVYFCASSRDRTYEQYFGPGTRLTVT.

The rearrangement uses TRBV4-2 and TRBJ2-5; TRBD1 agrees at 8 bases. The CDR3 has 15 residues. Germline loops: CDR1 LGHNA, CDR2 YNFKEQ. Trimming cost V 1 base and J 4 bases; bases outside gene matches: 5. CDR3 sequence reads: CASSQAEDRVETQYF. The CDR3 DNA follows: TGTGCCAGCAGCCAAGCGGAGGACAGGGTAGAGACCCAGTACTTC.